These 12 T cell receptor beta chains share one sample of origin, sequenced in a study of molecular identifiers for immune sequencing clone quantification. TCRdb re-analysed the PCR reads in MiXCR, keeping a single row per CDR3 protein. The sample shows approximately 550,000 distinct CDR3 sequences, 25% of them seen only once. Material: naive CD8+ T cells from blood, with Jurkat cell RNA spiked in. Specified subset: FACS-sorted CD8+CD4-CCR7+CD45RA+ naive T cells. Receptors were obtained from a human donor in good health. Some libraries in this study had Jurkat cell RNA spiked in.

V and J are TRBV5-6 and TRBJ2-5; D is undetermined. Deletions cut 6 bases from V and 1 base from J, with 16 bases between. The CDR3 length is 15 residues. Germline lookup yields CDR1 SGHDT and CDR2 YYEEEE. CDR3 nucleotides: TGTGCCAGCATCCAGCATGGGGAACTCCAAGAGACCCAGTACTTC. Its translation: CASIQHGELQETQYF. The whole variable domain, remainder taken from reference TRBV5-6 and TRBJ2-5, is DAGVTQSPTHLIKTRGQQVTLRCSPKSGHDTVSWYQQALGQGPQFIFQYYEEEERQRGNFPDRFSGHQFPNYSSELNVNALLLGDSALYLCASIQHGELQETQYFGPGTRLLVL.

This clonotype was observed a handful of times. The chain recombines TRBV11-2 with TRBJ2-1; D gene unclear. CDR1 is SGHAT and CDR2 is FQNNGV in the germline V gene. V was trimmed by 4 bases and J by 3 bases, leaving 13 bases between them. The CDR3 extends over 15 amino acids. Written as DNA, the CDR3 is TGTGCCAGCAGCTACATTGGGCTGGGCTACAATGAGCAGTTCTTC. This codes for CASSYIGLGYNEQFF.

With respect to this clonotype: A much larger clone sits a single nucleotide away, making a read error possible. Given the absence of the conserved phenylalanine or tryptophan at the CDR3 end, a read error is likely. V gene TRBV4-1 combines with J gene TRBJ2-7, with 8 positions matching TRBD1. The trim removed 6 bases at V and 4 bases at J, leaving 5 bases unmatched. The CDR3 loop spans 13 amino acids. Germline loops: CDR1 MGHRA, CDR2 YSYEKL. This CDR3 is CASSINRGYEQYY. The CDR3 bases are TGCGCCAGCAGTATCAACAGGGGGTACGAGCAGTACTAC.

This clonotype was detected only a few times. The V and J genes are TRBV9 and TRBJ2-1, with 8 nucleotides matching TRBD1. V lost 4 bases to trimming and J lost 1 base; unmatched junction nucleotides: 7. CDR1 and CDR2 from the germline V gene are SGDLS and YYNGEE. The CDR3 covers 16 residues. CDR3 sequence (DNA): TGTGCCAGCAGCTCGACAGGGGCCGGGTCCTACAATGAGCAGTTCTTC. It codes for CASSSTGAGSYNEQFF.

This clonotype was recorded at least ten times. The V gene is TRBV28, the J gene TRBJ2-7; the D is unclear. The CDR3 has 16 amino acids. V gave up 6 bases and J gave up 0 bases, with 18 bases separating them. Germline V lookup: CDR1 MDHEN, CDR2 SYDVKM. DNA for the CDR3: TGTGCCAGCAGACCAACTAATGATCTAAGCTCCTACGAGCAGTACTTC. Translated, it gives CASRPTNDLSSYEQYF.

Details on this clonotype: A much larger clone is a single base away; this may be a read error. The chain joins TRBV4-1 to TRBJ2-7; D uncertain. Trimming removed 1 base at V and 2 bases at J, with 12 bases between. Germline CDR1 reads MGHRA; CDR2 reads YSYEKL. The CDR3 sequence is 15 residues long. In DNA form, the CDR3 reads TGCGCCAGCAGCCAAGGTTGGGCCGGTACCTACGAGCAGTACTTC. This translates into CASSQGWAGTYEQYF.

This sequence joins TRBV30 and TRBJ1-2, with D uncertain. There are 16 residues in the CDR3. Germline V gene data show CDR1 as GTSNPN and CDR2 as SVGIG (reference sequence). Trimming shortened V by 0 bases and J by 6 bases, and 20 bases separated the two germline ends. The CDR3: CAWSVGLTAPPDGYTF. The CDR3 DNA follows: TGTGCCTGGAGTGTCGGTCTTACAGCCCCACCGGATGGCTACACCTTC.

This clonotype has just a few counts. The chain carries TRBV19 and TRBJ2-2; 7 bases line up with TRBD1. J was trimmed by 4 bases and V by 5 bases; bases with no gene match: 10. Looked up from germline, CDR1 is LNHDA and CDR2 is SQIVND (reference sequence). The CDR3 has 16 amino acids. The CDR3 sequence: CASSPHRGWSTGELFF. The CDR3 DNA follows: TGTGCCAGTAGTCCCCACAGGGGTTGGAGCACCGGGGAGCTGTTTTTT.

This clonotype was seen at least ten times. This chain links TRBV27 with TRBJ2-4, with TRBD2 as a possible D gene (5 bases). The CDR3 totals 14 residues. V was pared by 2 bases and J by 8 bases, with 13 bases between. Germline CDR1 is MNHEY and CDR2 is SMNVEV (reference sequence). The chain's CDR3 is CASSLTSTADIQYF. CDR3 DNA: TGTGCCAGCAGTTTAACTAGTACCGCGGACATTCAGTACTTC.

V and J are TRBV12-5 and TRBJ2-7; perhaps TRBD2 as D (6 bases). Germline CDR1 and CDR2: LGHNT and FRNRAP. The CDR3 runs to 15 residues. The V and J ends lost 6 bases and 3 bases respectively, with 18 bases between them. CDR3 DNA: TGTGCTAGTGGCCCCGGGACGGGGGACTTCTACGAGCAGTACTTC. Amino acid sequence: CASGPGTGDFYEQYF.

This clonotype was picked up a small number of times. The V call is TRBV3-1, the J call TRBJ2-3; 13 bases map to TRBD2. V lost 8 bases to trimming and J lost 5 bases; unmatched junction nucleotides: 7. Germline V gene lookup returns CDR1 LGHDT and CDR2 YNNKEL (reference sequence). This CDR3 spans 15 amino acids. This CDR3 reads CASQGLAGVLDTQYF. For the CDR3, the DNA is TGTGCCAGCCAAGGACTAGCGGGAGTCTTAGATACGCAGTATTTT.

This clonotype was recorded at least ten times. This chain joins TRBV9 and TRBJ2-4; D is undetermined. The V end was cut by 8 bases, the J end by 6 bases, with 12 bases between. Germline loops: CDR1 SGDLS, CDR2 YYNGEE. This CDR3 is 12 amino acids long. The CDR3 here is CASPRRRNIQYF. CDR3 coding DNA: TGTGCCAGTCCAAGACGGAGAAACATTCAGTACTTC.